This record looks at one T cell receptor beta chain sequence and its context. Participants were aged roughly 18 to 90 years from some 24 US areas. Cohorts were determined from participant-reported clinical history. Before being deemed recovered, Cohort 3 donors had two negative PCRs, clearance, or symptom resolution. The table came from immunoSEQ multiplex PCR; TCRdb's copy has only in-frame clones and leaves some out. The sample includes around 300,000 clones, about 90% seen only once; the top ten take 1.5% to 2%. This CDR3 spans 14 amino acids. From germline, CDR1 is MDHEN and CDR2 SYDVKM. Trimming pared 1 base from V and 4 bases from J, leaving 10 bases between. The source of the sample is a study of blood T cell repertoires in COVID-19. Across the study: Sample material is recorded as cDNA or gDNA derived from T cells, B-cell-depleted T cells, or PBMCs.

The chain recombines TRBV28 with TRBJ1-2; D is perhaps TRBD1 (5 bases). Sample: PBMCs or T cells enriched from blood (not recorded which). The clonotype was recovered from a woman aged 60-75 years who had recovered from COVID-19. As DNA, the CDR3 is TGTGCCAGCAGTTTATCAGGGTATAGCTATGGCTACACCTTC. Protein sequence: CASSLSGYSYGYTF.